Following are 6 T cell receptor beta chains from one sample sequenced in a study of cytomegalovirus exposure and HLA in healthy donors. The repertoire was sequenced with immunoSEQ multiplex PCR; TCRdb's copy has only in-frame clones and lacks some. The sample shows some 69,000 clones, roughly 94% of them seen only once. Material for sequencing was PBMCs. Every receptor here comes from a man aged 18 to 29 in good health and CMV-seropositive.

This sequence joins TRBV9 and TRBJ2-3, with 11 bases fitting TRBD2. CDR1 and CDR2 from the germline V gene are SGDLS and YYNGEE. The CDR3 runs 18 residues. V shed 4 bases, J shed 0 bases, and the junction held 10 bases outside the gene matches. The DNA for the CDR3 is TGTGCCAGCAGCATAGCGGGAGGGCCGGGTCGTAGCACAGATACGCAGTATTTT. This encodes CASSIAGGPGRSTDTQYF. The full variable domain, its missing parts supplied by reference TRBV9 and TRBJ2-3, is DSGVTQTPKHLITATGQRVTLRCSPRSGDLSVYWYQQSLDQGLQFLIQYYNGEERAKGNILERFSAQQFPDLHSELNLSSLELGDSALYFCASSIAGGPGRSTDTQYFGPGTRLTVL.

This sequence joins TRBV28 and TRBJ2-1; D might be TRBD2 (7 bases). The CDR3 has 20 amino acids. Trimming cost V 8 bases and J 15 bases, with 44 bases left between them. CDR1 MDHEN and CDR2 SYDVKM come from the germline V gene. Written as DNA, the CDR3 is TGTGCCAGCTTTCCTCTCGGGGGAGGGGGATCGCGTCCTGATCGGGTGGCGTTGTTCTTC. It is translated as CASFPLGGGGSRPDRVALFF.

This chain connects TRBV28 to TRBJ2-7, with D maybe TRBD1 (6 bases). With 7 bases removed from V and 3 bases from J, the gap between germline ends came to 19 bases. Per the germline V gene, CDR1 is MDHEN and CDR2 is SYDVKM. The CDR3 sequence is 15 residues long. This CDR3 reads CASTPKDSFVYEQYF. CDR3 DNA: TGTGCCAGCACCCCTAAGGACAGCTTCGTCTACGAGCAGTACTTC. Based on the CDR3 plus reference TRBV28 and TRBJ2-7, the full variable domain is DVKVTQSSRYLVKRTGEKVFLECVQDMDHENMFWYRQDPGLGLRLIYFSYDVKMKEKGDIPEGYSVSREKKERFSLILESASTNQTSMYLCASTPKDSFVYEQYFGPGTRLTVT.

The chain combines TRBV4-3 with TRBJ2-7; the D is unclear. The CDR3 is made up of 13 amino acids. The germline V gene encodes CDR1 LGHNA and CDR2 YSLEER. V lost 0 bases and J 1 base, leaving 4 bases between the germline ends. CDR3 DNA sequence: TGCGCCAGCAGCCAAGACAGTTCCTACGAGCAGTACTTC. Its protein product is CASSQDSSYEQYF.

The chain employs TRBV18 and TRBJ1-2; no reliable D call. Trimming stripped 6 bases from V and 2 bases from J, with 13 bases between. The length of the CDR3 is 14 residues. Per the germline V gene, CDR1 is KGHSH and CDR2 is LQKENI. Here the CDR3 DNA reads TGTGCCAGCTCCCAAACAGCAGCAAACTATGGCTACACCTTC. Its translation: CASSQTAANYGYTF.

The V and J genes are TRBV5-4 and TRBJ2-2; 8 positions agree with TRBD2. CDR1 is SGHNT and CDR2 is YYREEE in the germline V gene (reference sequence). The CDR3 spans 18 residues. With 4 bases clipped from V and 5 bases from J, the junction kept 16 bases outside the gene matches. The CDR3 nucleotides read TGTGCCAGCAGCGGTGGGTACGGGGGGGCCCGAGGGACCGGGGAGCTGTTTTTT. Translating gives CASSGGYGGARGTGELFF.